The 30 T cell receptor beta chains presented below share a single source sample, sequenced in a study of T cells after yellow fever vaccination (dated by TCRdb to between 2017 and 2020). Library generation was performed with 5' RACE. The sequencer listed for this sample is Illumina NovaSeq 6000. TCRdb applied fastp at Q25 and MiXCR to the public reads, then kept only in-frame beta chains. One record per CDR3 amino acid sequence lists the most common genes and DNA. The sample yields hundreds of thousands of distinct CDR3 sequences; around 4% were counted once. Jointly, the top ten make up 23% of the sample. Taken with the paper, the label for treatment or condition translates to: live attenuated yellow fever vaccine strain. Sequenced here: PBMCs, sampled on the day of the yellow fever booster vaccination. These receptors came from a man aged 18 to 35 who received the YFV17D yellow fever vaccine.

The chain joins TRBV19 to TRBJ2-3; tentatively, D is TRBD1 (6 bases). V lost 0 bases and J 1 base, leaving 8 bases between the germline ends. Germline V gene data show CDR1 as LNHDA and CDR2 as SQIVND (reference sequence). The length of the CDR3 is 15 residues. The CDR3 loop reads CASSIDTGRTDTQYF. As DNA, the CDR3 is TGTGCCAGTAGTATAGACACAGGGCGCACAGATACGCAGTATTTT.

The rearrangement uses TRBV6-2 or TRBV6-3 and TRBJ2-7; D is uncertain. Per the germline V gene, CDR1 is MNHEY and CDR2 is SVGEGT. V was shortened by 5 bases and J by 4 bases, with 21 bases between the two germline ends. This CDR3 spans 16 amino acids. The CDR3: CASSRGGSSGGYEQYF. DNA for the CDR3: TGTGCCAGCAGTCGCGGCGGCTCGTCAGGTGGGTACGAGCAGTACTTC.

There are a few counts of this clonotype. The chain employs TRBV27 and TRBJ2-6; D gene uncertain. Deletions cut 6 bases from V and 0 bases from J, with 9 bases between. Germline V lookup: CDR1 MNHEY, CDR2 SMNVEV (reference sequence). This CDR3 region has 15 residues. CDR3 region: CASRPKYSGANVLTF. DNA for the CDR3: TGTGCCAGCAGGCCAAAATACTCTGGGGCCAACGTCCTGACTTTC.

This clonotype has a handful of counts. The gene calls are TRBV7-3 and TRBJ2-3, with 12 bases lining up with TRBD2. After removal of 5 bases from V and 4 bases from J, the junction contained 4 bases not matched to a gene. This CDR3 has 15 amino acids. Looked up from germline, CDR1 is SGHTA and CDR2 is FQGTGA. The CDR3 nucleotides read TGTGCCAGCAGCACGAGGACTAGCGGGGCAGATACGCAGTATTTT. Its protein product is CASSTRTSGADTQYF.

J is TRBJ1-5 and V is TRBV19, with D tentatively TRBD1 (5 bases). Deletions cut 5 bases from V and 0 bases from J, with 17 bases between. CDR3 length: 17 amino acids. Germline V gene lookup returns CDR1 LNHDA and CDR2 SQIVND (reference sequence). CDR3 nucleotides: TGTGCCAGTAGTTGGACCGGAGGGACTTATAGCAATCAGCCCCAGCATTTT. It codes for CASSWTGGTYSNQPQHF.

This clonotype was counted only a few times. V is TRBV5-1 and J is TRBJ1-3; 9 bases are a match to TRBD1. V gave up 7 bases and J gave up 1 base; unmatched junction bases: 15. CDR1 SGHRS and CDR2 YFSETQ come from the germline V gene. The CDR3 is made up of 18 amino acids. As DNA, the CDR3 is TGCGCCAGCGCAAAAACCTCCGGGACAGGGCGGTCTGGAAACACCATATATTTT. This encodes CASAKTSGTGRSGNTIYF.

At least ten counts were recorded for this clonotype. The V gene is TRBV4-2, the J gene TRBJ1-2; 9 positions match TRBD1. This CDR3 has 15 amino acids. CDR1 is LGHNA and CDR2 is YNFKEQ in the germline V gene. The V and J ends lost 4 bases and 3 bases, in that order; junction bases with no gene match: 6. The CDR3 region has the DNA TGTGCCAGCAGCCGGGGGACAGGGAGGGACTATGGCTACACCTTC. This translates into CASSRGTGRDYGYTF.

Worth noting for this clonotype: A much larger clone sits a single nucleotide away, making a read error possible. This CDR3 reads CASSPPAGSYEQYF. The DNA of the CDR3 is TGTGCCAGCAGCCCCCCCGCGGGCTCCTACGAGCAGTACTTC. This chain links TRBV7-3 with TRBJ2-7, with D tentatively TRBD2 (5 bases). The CDR3 covers 14 residues. Between the trimmed V and J ends, which lost 5 bases and 0 bases, there was a span of 11 bases. The germline V gene encodes CDR1 SGHTA and CDR2 FQGTGA.

In its sample, this clonotype was seen many times. V gene TRBV7-2 combines with J gene TRBJ2-1; D might be TRBD1 or TRBD2, each matching 5 bases. This CDR3 contains 16 residues. CDR1 is SGHTA, CDR2 FQGNSA, per germline. V lost 0 bases and J lost 7, with 16 bases in between. The CDR3 sequence is CASSLARSEGLNEQFF. In DNA, the CDR3 is TGTGCCAGCAGCTTAGCTAGGTCAGAGGGGCTAAATGAGCAGTTCTTC.

This clonotype was found many times. The chain employs TRBV25-1 and TRBJ2-3, with D perhaps TRBD1 (5 bases). The CDR3 runs 17 residues. V was trimmed by 1 base and J by 1 base, leaving 15 bases between them. The germline gives CDR1 MGHDK, CDR2 SYGVNS. This CDR3 reads CASSELGALEGTDTQYF. In DNA form, the CDR3 reads TGTGCCAGCAGTGAATTAGGGGCCCTTGAAGGCACAGATACGCAGTATTTT.

This clonotype was seen at least ten times. The rearrangement joins TRBV20-1 to TRBJ2-7; 13 positions match TRBD2. CDR3 length: 16 amino acids. Losses at the gene ends were 1 base for V and 7 bases for J; bases not matched to a gene: 10. CDR1 and CDR2 from the germline V gene are DFQATT and SNEGSKA (reference sequence). The CDR3 reads CSARGLAGGRAREQYF. The CDR3 region has the DNA TGCAGTGCTAGAGGACTAGCGGGGGGCCGCGCCAGGGAGCAGTACTTC.

In its sample, this clonotype was seen many times. The gene calls are TRBV20-1 and TRBJ2-1; 7 bases map to TRBD1. The germline gives CDR1 DFQATT, CDR2 SNEGSKA (reference sequence). CDR3 length: 14 amino acids. V lost 6 bases, J lost 7 bases, and 12 bases stayed unmatched. This chain's CDR3 is CSATRDSFLNEQFF. As DNA, the CDR3 is TGCAGTGCAACCCGGGACAGCTTTCTAAATGAGCAGTTCTTC.

This clonotype was observed a handful of times. The chain has TRBV5-1 and TRBJ1-2; D unclear. Germline CDR1 reads SGHRS; CDR2 reads YFSETQ. The CDR3 is made up of 14 amino acids. Trimming took off 0 bases at V and 6 bases at J, with 12 bases between the two ends. CDR3 sequence: CASSLGVQGNGYTF. The CDR3 nucleotides are TGCGCCAGCAGCTTGGGGGTCCAAGGGAATGGCTACACCTTC.

The rearrangement uses TRBV5-1 and TRBJ2-1, with 8 bases aligning to TRBD2. This CDR3 contains 18 residues. Trimming cost V 4 bases and J 9 bases; bases outside gene matches: 21. The germline V gene has CDR1 SGHRS and CDR2 YFSETQ. CDR3 amino acids: CASSPTGGGPGKGLEQFF. The CDR3 DNA is TGCGCCAGCAGCCCCACGGGGGGGGGGCCTGGAAAAGGGCTTGAGCAGTTCTTC.

This clonotype was detected only a few times. The chain has TRBV12-3 or TRBV12-4 and TRBJ2-4; perhaps TRBD2 as D (5 bases). The CDR3 has 13 residues. Trimming took off 4 bases at V and 9 bases at J, with 13 bases between the two ends. As DNA, the CDR3 is TGTGCCAGCAGTTGGAGAAGTCGGGGCATTCAGTACTTC. The encoded protein is CASSWRSRGIQYF.

Many counts were recorded for this clonotype. The rearrangement joins TRBV28 to TRBJ1-1; D perhaps matches TRBD1 (5 bases). V was clipped by 4 bases and J by 2 bases, with 14 bases between them. The length of the CDR3 is 15 residues. Germline assignment: CDR1 MDHEN and CDR2 SYDVKM. The CDR3 nucleotides are TGTGCCAGCAGTTCCCCCGGCAGGGCCAACACTGAAGCTTTCTTT. Its translation is CASSSPGRANTEAFF.

Note on this clonotype: A much larger clonotype is one base distant, so this may be a read error. The rearrangement links TRBV7-9 to TRBJ1-1; the D is unclear. CDR1 is SEHNR, CDR2 FQNEAQ, per germline (reference sequence). CDR3 length equals 15 residues. V lost 1 base and J lost 3, with 12 bases in between. CDR3 sequence: CASSLDIMAYTEAFF. The CDR3 region has the DNA TGTGCCAGCAGCTTAGACATAATGGCATACACTGAAGCTTTCTTT.

This clonotype has a count of ten or more. V gene TRBV7-3 combines with J gene TRBJ2-3; D call uncertain. The CDR3 spans 14 residues. Trimming removed 2 bases at V and 3 bases at J, with 9 bases between. CDR1 and CDR2 (germline): SGHTA, FQGTGA. The CDR3 sequence: CASSLGSGTDTQYF. The CDR3 nucleotides are TGTGCCAGCAGCTTAGGTTCCGGGACAGATACGCAGTATTTT.

This clonotype was seen at least ten times. The gene calls are TRBV7-8 and TRBJ1-2; possible D gene TRBD1, 6 bases. Germline CDR1 and CDR2: SGHVS and FQNEAQ. This CDR3 is 15 amino acids long. Trimming removed 5 bases at V and 0 bases at J, with 13 bases between. This chain's CDR3 is CASSPGEGTNYGYTF. The CDR3 DNA reads as TGTGCCAGCAGCCCAGGGGAGGGAACTAACTATGGCTACACCTTC. Full variable domain (outside the CDR3, taken from reference TRBV7-8 and TRBJ1-2): GAGVSQSPRYKVAKRGQDVALRCDPISGHVSLFWYQQALGQGPEFLTYFQNEAQLDKSGLPSDRFFAERPEGSVSTLKIQRTQQEDSAVYLCASSPGEGTNYGYTFGSGTRLTVV.

The table lists this clonotype with many counts. V is TRBV5-1 and J is TRBJ1-4; tentative D call: TRBD1 (5 bases). Trimming shortened V by 4 bases and J by 2 bases, and 12 bases separated the two germline ends. CDR3 length: 15 residues. CDR1 is SGHRS and CDR2 is YFSETQ in the germline V gene. The CDR3 nucleotides read TGCGCCAGCAGCCGGGATGGGGCTACTAATGAAAAACTGTTTTTT. Amino acids: CASSRDGATNEKLFF.

This clonotype has ten or more counts. This chain joins TRBV10-3 and TRBJ2-2, with D tentatively TRBD1 (5 bases). CDR1 is ENHRY, CDR2 SYGVKD, per germline. The V and J ends lost 8 bases and 0 bases respectively, with 16 bases between them. CDR3 length: 16 residues. CDR3 bases: TGTGCCATCCGAGGAACAGGAAAGGCGAACACCGGGGAGCTGTTTTTT. It specifies CAIRGTGKANTGELFF.

In this sample, this clonotype turned up a few times. The chain links TRBV24-1 to TRBJ2-1, with D hard to call. CDR3 length equals 13 residues. CDR1 KGHDR and CDR2 SFDVKD come from the germline V gene. The ends were cut back, 6 bases at V and 3 bases at J, with 8 bases in the middle. The CDR3 region is CATSISGYNEQFF. DNA for the CDR3: TGTGCCACCAGTATATCCGGCTACAATGAGCAGTTCTTC.

The CDR3 coding sequence is TGTGCAAGTCGCTTGGGCGGGACAAATCGATACGAGCAGTACGTC. Its translation: CASRLGGTNRYEQYV. The rearrangement links TRBV12-2 to TRBJ2-7; TRBD1 is the table's D call and was not checked against the DNA. TRBV12-2 is deemed a pseudogene. The CDR3 sequence is 15 residues long.

This clonotype was seen a handful of times. The rearrangement joins TRBV12-5 to TRBJ1-2; D not resolved. Trimming shortened V by 1 base and J by 8 bases, and 8 bases separated the two germline ends. Germline assignment: CDR1 LGHNT and CDR2 FRNRAP. CDR3 length: 12 amino acids. CDR3 amino acids: CASGLGGSGYTF. Written as DNA, the CDR3 is TGTGCTAGTGGTTTGGGAGGAAGCGGCTACACCTTC.

A word on this clonotype: The junction departs from germline at one end; a sequencing error may be responsible. The chain combines TRBV25-1 with TRBJ1-1; 9 bases are a match to TRBD1. The CDR3 is 15 residues long. The germline V gene encodes CDR1 MGHDK and CDR2 SYGVNS. The CDR3 is CASSSGQGRNAEAFF. The CDR3 DNA follows: TGTGCCAGCAGTTCGGGACAGGGTAGGAACGCTGAAGCTTTCTTT.

The chain joins TRBV27 to TRBJ2-1; D may be TRBD2 (6 bases). Trimming shortened V by 4 bases and J by 3 bases, and 10 bases separated the two germline ends. Germline V gene sequence: CDR1 MNHEY, CDR2 SMNVEV (reference sequence). The CDR3 sequence is 14 residues long. CDR3 loop: CASSSTRDYNEQFF. The CDR3 region has the DNA TGTGCCAGCAGTTCGACTAGAGACTACAATGAGCAGTTCTTC.

In its sample, this clonotype was seen a few times. The chain has TRBV5-1 and TRBJ2-1; 8 bases are a match to TRBD1. The CDR3 runs 15 residues. In germline, CDR1 is SGHRS, CDR2 YFSETQ. The ends lost 0 bases at V and 4 bases at J; junction bases unmatched: 3. The CDR3 sequence is CASSLGRGLYNEQFF. The CDR3 nucleotides are TGCGCCAGCAGCTTGGGCAGGGGGCTGTACAATGAGCAGTTCTTC.

The sample holds a few counts of this clonotype. The rearrangement links TRBV28 to TRBJ1-5, with D perhaps matching TRBD1 (5 bases). Germline V gene data show CDR1 as MDHEN and CDR2 as SYDVKM. The V end lost 4 bases, the J end lost 1 base, and 14 bases lay between the germline ends. This CDR3 spans 16 amino acids. CDR3 sequence: CASSSFLRESNQPQHF. CDR3 sequence (DNA): TGTGCCAGCAGTTCTTTCCTCAGGGAAAGCAATCAGCCCCAGCATTTT.

The J gene is TRBJ1-5, the V gene TRBV10-2, with D hard to call. Trimming pared 0 bases from V and 0 bases from J, leaving 9 bases between. This CDR3 has 16 residues. The germline CDR1 and CDR2 sequences are WSHSY and SAAADI. The CDR3 here is CASSESPGNSNQPQHF. The CDR3 DNA follows: TGCGCCAGCAGTGAGTCCCCGGGGAATAGCAATCAGCCCCAGCATTTT.

This clonotype was counted ten times or more. This chain uses TRBV4-3 with TRBJ2-2; D gene ambiguous. The CDR3 is 14 residues long. CDR1 is LGHNA, CDR2 YSLEER, per germline. The germline V and J ends were trimmed by 0 bases and 3 bases, with 5 bases remaining between them. The CDR3 sequence: CASSQDHDTGELFF. The CDR3 DNA follows: TGCGCCAGCAGCCAAGATCACGACACCGGGGAGCTGTTTTTT.